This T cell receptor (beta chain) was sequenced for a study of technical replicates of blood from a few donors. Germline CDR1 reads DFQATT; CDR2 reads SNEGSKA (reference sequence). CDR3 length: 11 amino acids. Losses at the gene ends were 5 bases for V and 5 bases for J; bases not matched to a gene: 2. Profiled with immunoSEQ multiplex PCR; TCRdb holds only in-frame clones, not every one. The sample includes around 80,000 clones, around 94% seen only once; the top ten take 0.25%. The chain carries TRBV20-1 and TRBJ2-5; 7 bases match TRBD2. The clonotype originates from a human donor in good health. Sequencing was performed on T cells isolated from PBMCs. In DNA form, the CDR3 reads TGCAGTGCTCGACTAGCTGAGACCCAGTACTTC. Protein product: CSARLAETQYF.